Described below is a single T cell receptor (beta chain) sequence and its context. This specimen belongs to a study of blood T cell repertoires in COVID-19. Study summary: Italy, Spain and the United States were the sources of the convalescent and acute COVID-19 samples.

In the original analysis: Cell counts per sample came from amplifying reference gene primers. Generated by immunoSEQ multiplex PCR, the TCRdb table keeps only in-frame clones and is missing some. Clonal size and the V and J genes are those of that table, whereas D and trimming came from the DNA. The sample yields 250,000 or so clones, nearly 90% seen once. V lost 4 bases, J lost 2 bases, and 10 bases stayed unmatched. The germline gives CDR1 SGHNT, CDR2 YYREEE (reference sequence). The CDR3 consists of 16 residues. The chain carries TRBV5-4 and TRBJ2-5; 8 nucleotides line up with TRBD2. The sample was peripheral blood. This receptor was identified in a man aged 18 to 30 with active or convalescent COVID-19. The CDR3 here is CASSGGGGGLQETQYF. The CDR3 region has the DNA TGTGCCAGCAGCGGGGGAGGCGGGGGGCTACAAGAGACCCAGTACTTC.